Reported below is one T cell receptor beta chain. This clone was detected a few times. Its specific antigen is unknown. Per-nucleotide qualities are absent, and no much larger clonotype sits a single base away. The data originate from a study of resident and recirculating memory T cells in vitiligo listed by TCRdb under 2018. Regarding the complete study: The study took epidermis from shave biopsies of two lesional and two nonlesional sites, plus PBMCs, from each of a few stable vitiligo patients for TCR beta sequencing. Without any cell sorting, samples were homogenized immediately before genomic DNA was extracted using the Qiagen DNeasy Blood & Tissue Kit. Human TCR beta sequencing was used to test whether specific clones in lesional vitiligo skin differed from clones in nonlesional skin and blood. Here is what the overall study found, with its caveats: Working out how much the T cell clones identified in the vitiligo lesions and the human Trm versus Tcm pools each contribute will require future mechanistic studies. Because TCR sequences were not shared across biopsy sites or across patients, the findings suggest that different lesions are infiltrated by different T cell clones, a pattern described as private specificity. No single dominant TCR clone was found, and clonality differed from one vitiligo lesion to another. Overlap and correlation analysis found no significant repertoire overlap between any two biopsies, even biopsies from the same patient, apart from each lesion compared with itself.

Vitiligo counted as stable when lesions had not changed during the previous 6 months. To qualify as stable, patients additionally needed to show no confetti depigmentation, which is a clinical sign of active vitiligo. Any patient who had received treatment in the previous three months was excluded. PBMCs were isolated from heparinized blood by Ficoll density gradient centrifugation and were subsequently flash-frozen. TCR beta chains were amplified from genomic DNA with the immunoSEQ hsTCRB kit. The immunoSEQ service sequenced the TCR beta libraries on an Illumina MiSeq instrument. In the paper's pipeline: Analysis of the repertoire data was performed with the immunoSEQ Analyzer. Drawn from immuneACCESS, this table holds only the in-frame rearrangements with V and J called that TCRdb kept. Clones are partly lost; checked studies trace under half to an unresolved V gene and leave the rest unexplained. V, J and clone size are taken as reported in that table, and D and trimming were inferred from the DNA itself. Here the sample has tens of thousands of clones; 90% to 95% occur a single time. The ten largest make up more than 4.5% of the sample.

The CDR3 goes from the cysteine to the phenylalanine over 16 residues. The DNA shown is the 48-base CDR3, in frame from base 1. V was cut back by 7 bases and J by 3 bases, leaving a gap of 21 bases between them. CDR1 and CDR2 are drawn from the germline V gene: MDHEN, SYDVKM. The specimen was blood. Recombination joined TRBV28 with TRBJ1-1; matching of 6 bases hints at TRBD1 as the D gene. This receptor was obtained from a male donor with vitiligo. CDR3 protein: CASKTGQGIRDTEAFF. The DNA sequence is TGTGCCAGCAAAACCGGGCAGGGGATACGGGACACTGAAGCTTTCTTT.